Listed below are T cell receptor beta chains from one sample, sequenced in a study of OX40 agonist ivuxolimab in advanced cancers. Data came from immunoSEQ multiplex PCR; TCRdb stores just in-frame clones and leaves some out. The table records some 22,000 clones, approximately 73% of them present only once. Sequenced material: CD4+ or CD8+ T cells sorted from blood, taken in a trial of the OX40 agonist ivuxolimab. These receptors all come from an adult with an advanced solid tumor such as melanoma, head and neck, liver or kidney cancer. The CDR3 runs from the conserved cysteine through the conserved F or W. The D gene is left open where the match is weak. Some rows mark clone size as missing; the rest say once, few, many or name a class of expanded clone.

V	D	length	size	J	DNA	CDR3
TRBV27	NA	14	NA	TRBJ2-3	TGTGCCAGCAGTTTAGGAGTCAGCACAGATACGCAGTATTTT	CASSLGVSTDTQYF
TRBV7-8	NA	15	NA	TRBJ2-3	TGTGCCAGCAGCCCTATAAGGGGCCACTCAGATACGCAGTATTTT	CASSPIRGHSDTQYF
TRBV27	NA	15	NA	TRBJ1-1	TGTGCCAGCAGTTACCCGGGACCCTGGAACACTGAAGCTTTCTTT	CASSYPGPWNTEAFF
TRBV4-1	NA	15	NA	TRBJ1-6	TGCGCCAGCAGCCAAGAACGTCAAACTAATTCACCCCTCCACTTT	CASSQERQTNSPLHF
TRBV7-8	NA	15	NA	TRBJ2-3	TGTGCCAGCAGTCTGACGAGAGGCTACACAGATACGCAGTATTTT	CASSLTRGYTDTQYF
TRBV4-2	TRBD2	16	NA	TRBJ2-5	TGTGCCAGCAGCCAAGAATGGGGCGGGGGGCAAGAGACCCAGTACTTC	CASSQEWGGGQETQYF
TRBV29-1	NA	17	few	TRBJ2-5	TGCAGCGTTGACGGCATTAAAGGGCCGGGCCGGGAAGAGACCCAGTACTTC	CSVDGIKGPGREETQYF
TRBV5-4	NA	12	NA	TRBJ2-7	TGTGCCAGCAGCTTGGGAAACTACGAGCAGTACTTC	CASSLGNYEQYF
TRBV6-5	NA	16	once	TRBJ2-4	TGTGCCAGCAGTTACACGAAGGAGGGGGGGAAAAACATTCAGTACTTC	CASSYTKEGGKNIQYF
TRBV10-3	NA	12	NA	TRBJ2-4	TGTGCCATCATCAAAGCCAAAAACATTCAGTACTTC	CAIIKAKNIQYF
TRBV7-8	NA	16	NA	TRBJ1-2	TGTGCCAGCAGCTCACGCCTATCTGGGGGGGGTATGGGCTACACCTTC	CASSSRLSGGGMGYTF
TRBV28	TRBD1	13	NA	TRBJ2-7	TGTGCCAGCAGTGGACAGGCCGGCTACGAGCAGTACTTC	CASSGQAGYEQYF
TRBV6-5	TRBD1	15	many	TRBJ1-2	TGTGCCAGCAGTTACTCCTCGCAGGGACAGTATGGCTACACCTTC	CASSYSSQGQYGYTF
TRBV27	TRBD1	14	NA	TRBJ2-5	TGTGCCAGCAGTTTGGGGGACAGGGCACAGACCCAGTACTTC	CASSLGDRAQTQYF
TRBV10-3	NA	11	NA	TRBJ2-2	TGTGCCATCACCCGCACCGGGGAGCTGTTTTTT	CAITRTGELFF
TRBV5-5	NA	15	NA	TRBJ1-2	TGTGCCAGCATCGACAAGGGGGGGCTGAACTATGGCTACACCTTC	CASIDKGGLNYGYTF